What follows is one TCR beta chain and its context. These data belong to a study of blood T cell repertoires in COVID-19. Study details: Specimens from acute and convalescent COVID-19 originated in the United States, Italy and Spain. In each case, the material was cDNA or gDNA derived from T cells, B-cell-depleted T cells, or PBMCs.

The CDR3 is 13 residues long. V dropped 4 bases and J dropped 7; count of bases not matched to a gene: 2. Germline lookup yields CDR1 MNHEY and CDR2 SVGAGI. In the study's own analysis: Quantification of nucleated cells was approximated via reference gene primer amplification. The repertoire was sequenced with immunoSEQ multiplex PCR; TCRdb's copy has only in-frame clones and lacks some. That table supplies the V and J calls and clone size; D and trimming were determined from the DNA. The sample holds about 80,000 clones; about 79% are singletons and the top ten take less than 20%. The genes are TRBV6-5 and TRBJ2-1; 9 bases line up with TRBD2. The TCR comes from a human donor in a cohort sampled during active COVID-19. The material sequenced was peripheral blood. The CDR3 is CASSSSGGNEQFF. In DNA form, the CDR3 reads TGTGCCAGCAGTTCCAGCGGGGGGAATGAGCAGTTCTTC.